The 31 T cell receptor beta chains presented below share a single source sample, sequenced in a study of spatial heterogeneity in lung cancer (dated by TCRdb to about 2019). What the time point label conveys for this sample: sample taken at primary tumor resection. For TCR sequencing, whole RNA was extracted from tumor and nontumor lung tissue, or from cryopreserved PBMC samples, and no cell sorting was done. Libraries were built with 5' RACE. Sequencing took place on a NextSeq 500. TCRdb redid the processing of the public reads, applying fastp at Q25 and MiXCR, and retained in-frame beta chains. Every entry covers one CDR3 protein and lists the most common genes and DNA from its rows. The sample table shows about 85,000 distinct CDR3 sequences, and more than 15% are seen once. The ten largest make up roughly 6.2% of the sample. The sequences come from PBMCs, collected at surgery. The source is a male donor with early-stage non-small cell lung cancer.

This clonotype was seen a few times. The V call is TRBV5-4, the J call TRBJ2-5; 12 positions match TRBD1. V was clipped by 4 bases and J by 1 base; unmatched bases: 8. The CDR3 spans 17 residues. CDR1 is SGHNT, CDR2 YYREEE, per germline (reference sequence). CDR3 sequence (DNA): TGTGCCAGCAGCGGGACAGGGGGCCCAGGCGGCCAAGAGACCCAGTACTTC. This encodes CASSGTGGPGGQETQYF. The variable domain in full, completed from reference TRBV5-4 and TRBJ2-5, reads ETGVTQSPTHLIKTRGQQVTLRCSSQSGHNTVSWYQQALGQGPQFIFQYYREEENGRGNFPPRFSGLQFPNYSSELNVNALELDDSALYLCASSGTGGPGGQETQYFGPGTRLLVL.

In its sample, this clonotype was seen a few times. The chain is built from TRBV5-1 and TRBJ1-4; 8 positions match TRBD1. The CDR3 length is 14 residues. Trimming cost V 7 bases and J 5 bases; bases outside gene matches: 7. Germline loops: CDR1 SGHRS, CDR2 YFSETQ. The CDR3 region has the DNA TGCGCCAGCCGATACCGGGACAGGAATGAAAAACTGTTTTTT. It codes for CASRYRDRNEKLFF.

This clonotype was detected only a few times. The chain has TRBV7-6 and TRBJ1-1; D uncertain. The CDR3 has 17 residues. V was clipped by 1 base and J by 1 base, with 16 bases between them. CDR1 and CDR2 from the germline V gene are SGHVS and FNYEAQ. Written as DNA, the CDR3 is TGTGCCAGCAGCTTAGGGGTGGCCGCAAAAGGGAACACTGAAGCTTTCTTT. This sequence encodes CASSLGVAAKGNTEAFF.

This clonotype has just a few counts. This sequence joins TRBV7-2 and TRBJ2-1; D call uncertain. CDR1 is SGHTA and CDR2 is FQGNSA in the germline V gene. The CDR3 runs to 17 residues. V shed 1 base and J shed 5 bases, with 18 bases lying between them. CDR3 DNA sequence: TGTGCCAGCAGCTTAGTCCCCCAAGCTTTGGGGAACAATGAGCAGTTCTTC. Protein: CASSLVPQALGNNEQFF.

V usage is TRBV28 and J usage is TRBJ1-5; the D gene is possibly TRBD1 (5 bases). The CDR3 sequence is 15 residues long. Trimming took off 6 bases at V and 0 bases at J, with 12 bases between the two ends. Per the germline V gene, CDR1 is MDHEN and CDR2 is SYDVKM. CDR3 loop: CASRSDTFSNQPQHF. In nucleotides, the CDR3 is TGTGCCAGCAGATCGGACACGTTTAGCAATCAGCCCCAGCATTTT.

The chain recombines TRBV5-6 with TRBJ2-7; D gene unclear. This CDR3 contains 12 residues. Germline loops: CDR1 SGHDT, CDR2 YYEEEE. V lost 5 bases and J lost 6, with 12 bases in between. Here the CDR3 DNA reads TGTGCCAGCAGTGGGGTCTATCCCGAGCAGTACTTC. Amino acids: CASSGVYPEQYF. Variable domain in full (rest from reference TRBV5-6 and TRBJ2-7): DAGVTQSPTHLIKTRGQQVTLRCSPKSGHDTVSWYQQALGQGPQFIFQYYEEEERQRGNFPDRFSGHQFPNYSSELNVNALLLGDSALYLCASSGVYPEQYFGPGTRLTVT.

V usage is TRBV7-9 and J usage is TRBJ2-1; TRBD1 agrees at 10 bases. The J segment lost 16 bases and the V segment lost 6 bases, leaving 12 bases of the junction unmatched. Germline lookup yields CDR1 SEHNR and CDR2 FQNEAQ (reference sequence). The CDR3 runs to 13 residues. The CDR3 loop is CASRPGQGPQDFF. In nucleotides, the CDR3 is TGTGCCAGCAGACCGGGACAGGGGCCCCAGGACTTCTTC.

In this sample, this clonotype turned up a few times. V usage is TRBV5-1 and J usage is TRBJ1-1; D remains ambiguous. The CDR3 consists of 17 residues. The V gene's germline CDR1 is SGHRS and CDR2 YFSETQ. The ends were cut back, 0 bases at V and 6 bases at J, with 21 bases in the middle. CDR3 protein: CASSLVDPTRVGAEAFF. DNA of the CDR3: TGCGCCAGCAGCTTGGTCGATCCTACTCGGGTGGGCGCTGAAGCTTTCTTT.

This chain joins TRBV7-2 and TRBJ2-1; D remains ambiguous. Germline CDR1 reads SGHTA; CDR2 reads FQGNSA. The CDR3 consists of 16 residues. Trimming removed 3 bases from V and 0 bases from J, with 12 bases in between. DNA of the CDR3: TGTGCCAGCAGCTTTTCCGCGACAAGCTCCTACAATGAGCAGTTCTTC. Translating gives CASSFSATSSYNEQFF.

This clonotype has more than one count but fewer than ten. The gene calls are TRBV7-2 and TRBJ2-2; D might be TRBD1 (6 bases). V was cut by 2 bases and J by 7 bases, with 14 bases left in between. Germline CDR1 SGHTA, CDR2 FQGNSA. This CDR3 has 15 residues. The CDR3 is CASSLFRGVSGELFF. The CDR3 DNA follows: TGTGCCAGCAGCTTATTCAGGGGCGTAAGCGGGGAGCTGTTTTTT.

V and J are TRBV19 and TRBJ2-1, with 9 bases lining up with TRBD1. The V gene's germline CDR1 is LNHDA and CDR2 SQIVND (reference sequence). The CDR3 totals 16 residues. Unmatched junction bases numbered 11, after V lost 3 bases and J lost 8 bases. The DNA for the CDR3 is TGTGCCAGTAGTATGCGGTTCGGGACAGGGAGAGATGAGCAGTTCTTC. Encoded protein: CASSMRFGTGRDEQFF.

This sequence joins TRBV18 and TRBJ2-3, with TRBD1 identical over 8 bases. Germline loops: CDR1 KGHSH, CDR2 LQKENI. The V segment lost 0 bases and the J segment 1 base; nucleotides outside the gene matches: 3. The CDR3 contains 16 residues. The CDR3 is CASSPPLGQGTDTQYF. The CDR3 nucleotides are TGTGCCAGCTCACCACCGCTGGGACAGGGCACAGATACGCAGTATTTT.

This CDR3 is CASSFGHHPGVEKLFF. The CDR3 nucleotides read TGTGCCAGCAGCTTCGGACATCACCCTGGGGTTGAAAAACTGTTTTTT. The chain links TRBV11-2 to TRBJ1-4; possible D gene TRBD1, 5 bases. Trimming pared 3 bases from V and 7 bases from J, leaving 18 bases between. In germline, CDR1 is SGHAT, CDR2 FQNNGV. CDR3 length equals 16 residues.

The chain links TRBV6-2 or TRBV6-3 to TRBJ1-6, with 7 nucleotides matching TRBD1. The CDR3 loop spans 15 amino acids. Germline-derived CDR1 and CDR2 are MNHEY and SVGEGT. V gave up 6 bases and J gave up 7 bases; unmatched junction bases: 9. As DNA, the CDR3 is TGTGCCAGCAGGGGATGGACAGGTTCGAATTCACCCCTCCACTTT. Translation gives CASRGWTGSNSPLHF.

The rearrangement joins TRBV20-1 to TRBJ2-1, with 12 bases fitting TRBD2. V trimming: 4 bases; J trimming: 8 bases; junction bases outside the gene matches: 6. The CDR3 runs to 14 residues. Germline assignment: CDR1 DFQATT and CDR2 SNEGSKA (reference sequence). This CDR3 reads CSATPLAGGDEQFF. The CDR3 coding sequence is TGCAGTGCTACCCCACTAGCGGGGGGCGATGAGCAGTTCTTC.

This clonotype was counted a few times. The chain joins TRBV2 to TRBJ2-1, with 9 nucleotides matching TRBD2. CDR3 size: 16 residues. Germline CDR1 SNHLY, CDR2 FYNNEI. V lost 3 bases, J lost 0 bases, and 3 bases stayed unmatched. This CDR3 reads CASSDPSGTSYNEQFF. In nucleotides, the CDR3 is TGTGCCAGCAGTGACCCTAGCGGGACCTCCTACAATGAGCAGTTCTTC.

The V call is TRBV5-1, the J call TRBJ1-1, with TRBD1 as a possible D gene (5 bases). This CDR3 is 14 amino acids long. CDR1 and CDR2 from the germline V gene are SGHRS and YFSETQ. With 5 bases removed from V and 2 bases from J, the gap between germline ends came to 13 bases. CDR3 bases: TGCGCCAGCAGGGGAGGGACGGTCAACACTGAAGCTTTCTTT. Its translation: CASRGGTVNTEAFF.

This chain uses TRBV29-1 with TRBJ2-3, with D unresolved. This CDR3 has 14 residues. Germline CDR1 is SQVTM and CDR2 is ANQGSEA. The V gene lost 6 bases and the J gene lost 1 base, with 14 bases spanning the gap. DNA for the CDR3: TGCAGCGTGGATCAGTCGGTGGGCACAGATACGCAGTATTTT. Translated, it gives CSVDQSVGTDTQYF.

This clonotype showed up many times. The CDR3 is CAISLDSVNTEAFF. The CDR3 DNA reads as TGTGCCATCAGCCTGGACAGCGTAAACACTGAAGCTTTCTTT. The chain carries TRBV10-3 and TRBJ1-1, with D possibly being TRBD1 (6 bases). This CDR3 is built from 14 residues. Germline V lookup: CDR1 ENHRY, CDR2 SYGVKD. V dropped 6 bases and J dropped 2 bases, with 13 bases sitting between them.

This clonotype was counted between two and nine times. The chain links TRBV28 to TRBJ2-7; the match to TRBD2 covers 10 bases. J gave up 3 bases and V 8 bases, and 7 bases lay outside the gene matches. Per the germline V gene, CDR1 is MDHEN and CDR2 is SYDVKM. This CDR3 has 14 amino acids. The CDR3 reads CASGVLAGVYEQYF. DNA of the CDR3: TGTGCCAGCGGAGTCCTAGCGGGAGTCTACGAGCAGTACTTC.

V and J are TRBV4-1 and TRBJ1-4; D not resolved. The CDR3 loop spans 14 amino acids. In germline, CDR1 is MGHRA, CDR2 YSYEKL. The ends were cut back, 1 base at V and 7 bases at J, with 10 bases in the middle. The CDR3 nucleotides read TGCGCCAGCAGCCAAGGCCCGAGGAGTGAAAAACTGTTTTTT. It translates to CASSQGPRSEKLFF.

The genes are TRBV18 and TRBJ1-5; 7 nucleotides agree with TRBD1. Unmatched junction bases numbered 4, after V lost 3 bases and J lost 2 bases. This CDR3 contains 15 residues. The germline V gene has CDR1 KGHSH and CDR2 LQKENI. The CDR3 DNA reads TGTGCCAGCTCACCGAGCACAGGGGGCAATCAGCCCCAGCATTTT. The encoded protein is CASSPSTGGNQPQHF.

This clonotype was observed a handful of times. The rearrangement uses TRBV28 and TRBJ2-5, with D hard to call. This CDR3 is 12 amino acids long. The V gene lost 5 bases and the J gene lost 4 bases, with 8 bases spanning the gap. CDR1 is MDHEN and CDR2 is SYDVKM in the germline V gene. The CDR3, as DNA: TGTGCCAGCAGTGTACAGCTAGAGACCCAGTACTTC. Protein product: CASSVQLETQYF.

In nucleotides, the CDR3 is TGCAGTGCAACCGGGACAGGGTTGGATACGCAGTATTTT. This encodes CSATGTGLDTQYF. The chain employs TRBV20-1 and TRBJ2-3, with TRBD1 matching 9 bases. CDR1 and CDR2 (germline): DFQATT, SNEGSKA (reference sequence). This CDR3 region has 13 residues. The trim removed 6 bases at V and 6 bases at J, leaving 7 bases unmatched.

This clonotype was picked up many times. The chain links TRBV2 to TRBJ2-3, with D unclear. The germline gives CDR1 SNHLY, CDR2 FYNNEI. The V and J ends lost 6 bases and 6 bases respectively, with 13 bases between them. The CDR3 has 13 amino acids. The CDR3 DNA is TGTGCCAGCAGAGACGTTATTCCTGATACGCAGTATTTT. Protein sequence: CASRDVIPDTQYF.

This clonotype was seen a few times. The chain combines TRBV20-1 with TRBJ1-4, with D possibly TRBD1 on 6 matching bases. CDR1 is DFQATT, CDR2 SNEGSKA, per germline (reference sequence). The CDR3 extends over 13 amino acids. The ends were cut back, 3 bases at V and 8 bases at J, with 13 bases in the middle. The chain's CDR3 is CSASPGVIEKLFF. DNA of the CDR3: TGCAGTGCTAGTCCAGGGGTTATAGAAAAACTGTTTTTT.

The chain links TRBV12-3 or TRBV12-4 to TRBJ2-3; 10 nucleotides match TRBD1. Losses at the gene ends were 6 bases for V and 5 bases for J; bases not matched to a gene: 5. The CDR3 loop spans 14 amino acids. The CDR3 DNA is TGTGCCAGCAGCGGACAGGGGGGAATAGATACGCAGTATTTT. It yields the protein CASSGQGGIDTQYF.

This clonotype was counted a few times. The chain is built from TRBV7-9 and TRBJ1-2, with D possibly matching TRBD1 (6 bases). The CDR3 is made up of 13 amino acids. Germline V gene lookup returns CDR1 SEHNR and CDR2 FQNEAQ (reference sequence). Trimming shortened V by 7 bases and J by 3 bases, and 12 bases separated the two germline ends. The CDR3 loop reads CASTPGEYYGYTF. For the CDR3, the DNA is TGTGCCAGCACGCCAGGGGAATACTATGGCTACACCTTC.

This clonotype has a handful of counts. The genes are TRBV6-2 or TRBV6-3 and TRBJ2-3, with D perhaps given as TRBD1 or TRBD2 (6 bases each). Trimming left V 4 bases short and J 12 bases short, with 14 bases between. The germline V gene has CDR1 MNHEY and CDR2 SVGEGT. The CDR3 is 12 amino acids. The CDR3 bases are TGTGCCAGCAGTTTAAGGGGGGCGGATCAGTATTTT. Translating gives CASSLRGADQYF.

This clonotype was seen only a few times. The rearrangement uses TRBV29-1 and TRBJ2-3; 9 nucleotides agree with TRBD2. V lost 2 bases and J lost 3; bases outside the gene matches: 0. The CDR3 spans 13 residues. Germline V CDR1 and CDR2: SQVTM, ANQGSEA. The CDR3 DNA follows: TGCAGCGTTGAACTAGCGGGAACAGATACGCAGTATTTT. It translates to CSVELAGTDTQYF.

There are many counts of this clonotype. The chain couples TRBV11-2 to TRBJ2-5, with a possible D match to TRBD2 (6 bases). The germline V gene has CDR1 SGHAT and CDR2 FQNNGV. The CDR3 sequence is 16 residues long. Trimming left V 1 base short and J 2 bases short, with 14 bases between. Here the CDR3 reads CASSLAGTPAQETQYF. CDR3 in DNA: TGTGCCAGCAGCTTAGCGGGGACTCCCGCTCAAGAGACCCAGTACTTC. Full variable domain (missing parts from reference TRBV11-2 and TRBJ2-5): EAGVAQSPRYKIIEKRQSVAFWCNPISGHATLYWYQQILGQGPKLLIQFQNNGVVDDSQLPKDRFSAERLKGVDSTLKIQPAKLEDSAVYLCASSLAGTPAQETQYFGPGTRLLVL.